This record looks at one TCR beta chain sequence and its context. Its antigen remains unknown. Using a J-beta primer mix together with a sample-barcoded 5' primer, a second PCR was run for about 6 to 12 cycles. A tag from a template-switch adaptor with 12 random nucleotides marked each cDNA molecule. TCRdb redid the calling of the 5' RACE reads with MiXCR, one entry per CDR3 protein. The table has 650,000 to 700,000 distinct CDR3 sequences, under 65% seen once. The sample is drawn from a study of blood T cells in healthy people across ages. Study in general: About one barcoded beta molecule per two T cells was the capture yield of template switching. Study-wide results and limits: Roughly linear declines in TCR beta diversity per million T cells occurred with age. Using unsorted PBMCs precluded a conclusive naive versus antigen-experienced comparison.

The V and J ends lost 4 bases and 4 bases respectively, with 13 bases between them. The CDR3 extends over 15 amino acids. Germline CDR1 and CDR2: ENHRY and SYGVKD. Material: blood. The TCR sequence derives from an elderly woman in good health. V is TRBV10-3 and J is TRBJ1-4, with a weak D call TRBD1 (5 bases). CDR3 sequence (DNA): TGTGCCATCAGTGCATTCCAGGGCGTTAATGAAAAACTGTTTTTT. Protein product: CAISAFQGVNEKLFF.